The rows below give T cell receptor beta chains drawn from one sample of a study of shared clonotypes between healthy human individuals. Sequencing was performed with immunoSEQ multiplex PCR; in TCRdb, only in-frame clones are kept and a portion is missing. The table includes 2 million to 2.5 million clones, 93% detected once. Sequenced input: naive CD4+ T cells from PBMCs. The receptor source for this set is a man aged 18 to 29 in good health. Some clones in this sample may be carry-over from other donors' samples. CDR3s include the opening cysteine and the closing phenylalanine or tryptophan. Each record gives: J gene, D gene, V gene, clone size, CDR3 protein, CDR3 DNA. The D gene is left open where the match is weak. Size tells how often a clone was seen (once, few, many) or the class of an expanded clone, and some rows leave it out.

j_gene: TRBJ1-4; d_gene: -; v_gene: TRBV7-8; abundance: -; CDR3aa: CASSLLRRRTNEKLFF; CDR3nt: TGTGCCAGCAGCTTACTACGGCGGAGGACTAATGAAAAACTGTTTTTT
j_gene: TRBJ2-3; d_gene: -; v_gene: TRBV2; abundance: -; CDR3aa: CASTLEVQGGTDTQYF; CDR3nt: TGTGCCAGCACGCTCGAGGTGCAGGGCGGGACAGATACGCAGTATTTT
j_gene: TRBJ2-3; d_gene: -; v_gene: TRBV19; abundance: -; CDR3aa: CASSRRLVSDTQYF; CDR3nt: TGTGCCAGTAGTAGACGACTAGTCTCGGATACGCAGTATTTT
j_gene: TRBJ2-7; d_gene: -; v_gene: TRBV5-1; abundance: once; CDR3aa: CASSFMAGLSYEQYF; CDR3nt: TGCGCCAGCAGCTTTATGGCAGGGCTCTCCTACGAGCAGTACTTC
j_gene: TRBJ2-2; d_gene: TRBD2; v_gene: TRBV7-3; abundance: few; CDR3aa: CASSRGLVNTGELFF; CDR3nt: TGTGCCAGCAGCCGGGGACTAGTGAACACCGGGGAGCTGTTTTTT
j_gene: TRBJ2-5; d_gene: -; v_gene: TRBV4-2; abundance: -; CDR3aa: CASSPYGPETQYF; CDR3nt: TGTGCCAGCAGCCCCTACGGCCCAGAGACCCAGTACTTC
j_gene: TRBJ2-5; d_gene: -; v_gene: TRBV7-3; abundance: -; CDR3aa: CASSLSQRETQYF; CDR3nt: TGTGCCAGCAGCTTAAGCCAGAGAGAGACCCAGTACTTC
j_gene: TRBJ1-2; d_gene: -; v_gene: TRBV19; abundance: -; CDR3aa: CASRKNEGGSYGYTF; CDR3nt: TGTGCCAGTAGGAAAAATGAGGGCGGATCCTATGGCTACACCTTC
j_gene: TRBJ1-2; d_gene: -; v_gene: TRBV6-5; abundance: -; CDR3aa: CASTRLGSGYTF; CDR3nt: TGTGCCAGCACTCGGTTGGGTAGTGGCTACACCTTC
j_gene: TRBJ2-2; d_gene: TRBD2; v_gene: TRBV7-3; abundance: -; CDR3aa: CASSWAGANTGELFF; CDR3nt: TGTGCCAGCAGCTGGGCGGGAGCGAACACCGGGGAGCTGTTTTTT
j_gene: TRBJ1-4; d_gene: -; v_gene: TRBV11-2; abundance: -; CDR3aa: CASSLVREKLFF; CDR3nt: TGTGCCAGCAGCTTGGTGAGAGAAAAACTGTTTTTT
j_gene: TRBJ1-1; d_gene: -; v_gene: TRBV2; abundance: few; CDR3aa: CASSDWGLNTEAFF; CDR3nt: TGTGCCAGCAGTGATTGGGGATTGAACACTGAAGCTTTCTTT
j_gene: TRBJ2-7; d_gene: -; v_gene: TRBV30; abundance: -; CDR3aa: CAWSVDHPYEQYF; CDR3nt: TGTGCCTGGAGTGTAGACCACCCCTACGAGCAGTACTTC
j_gene: TRBJ1-2; d_gene: -; v_gene: TRBV28; abundance: -; CDR3aa: CASSGGLPANYGYTF; CDR3nt: TGTGCCAGCAGTGGAGGACTGCCGGCTAACTATGGCTACACCTTC
j_gene: TRBJ2-7; d_gene: -; v_gene: TRBV21-1; abundance: -; CDR3aa: CASSKGAHPYEQYF; CDR3nt: TGTGCCAGCAGCAAAGGGGCCCACCCCTACGAGCAGTACTTC
j_gene: TRBJ2-2; d_gene: TRBD1; v_gene: TRBV28; abundance: -; CDR3aa: CASRSWDRGRGTGELFF; CDR3nt: TGTGCCAGCAGATCCTGGGACAGGGGTCGAGGCACCGGGGAGCTGTTTTTT
j_gene: TRBJ2-7; d_gene: TRBD2; v_gene: TRBV4-1; abundance: -; CDR3aa: CASSQLPGLAGYEQYF; CDR3nt: TGCGCCAGCAGCCAACTTCCGGGACTAGCGGGCTACGAGCAGTACTTC
j_gene: TRBJ2-7; d_gene: -; v_gene: TRBV5-4; abundance: -; CDR3aa: CASSLSTFPEYSYEQYF; CDR3nt: TGTGCCAGCAGCTTGTCAACTTTTCCGGAATATTCCTACGAGCAGTACTTC
j_gene: TRBJ2-7; d_gene: -; v_gene: TRBV5-6; abundance: -; CDR3aa: CASSWRQIYRNEQYF; CDR3nt: TGTGCCAGCAGCTGGAGACAGATCTACAGGAACGAGCAGTACTTC
j_gene: TRBJ1-4; d_gene: -; v_gene: TRBV18; abundance: once; CDR3aa: CASSPLQGNEKLFF; CDR3nt: TGTGCCAGCTCACCACTACAGGGTAATGAAAAACTGTTTTTT
j_gene: TRBJ2-7; d_gene: -; v_gene: TRBV6-5; abundance: -; CDR3aa: CASSYASDPYEQYF; CDR3nt: TGTGCCAGCAGTTACGCGTCAGATCCTTACGAGCAGTACTTC
j_gene: TRBJ2-7; d_gene: -; v_gene: TRBV9; abundance: -; CDR3aa: CASSVGRAGSTYEQYF; CDR3nt: TGTGCCAGCAGCGTAGGAAGGGCAGGGTCAACCTACGAGCAGTACTTC
j_gene: TRBJ2-3; d_gene: TRBD2; v_gene: TRBV6-1; abundance: -; CDR3aa: CATGGGASTDTQYF; CDR3nt: TGTGCCACGGGAGGGGGGGCAAGCACAGATACGCAGTATTTT
j_gene: TRBJ2-7; d_gene: TRBD1; v_gene: TRBV7-2; abundance: -; CDR3aa: CASSFSRGRGEQYF; CDR3nt: TGTGCCAGCAGCTTTAGCAGGGGGCGCGGAGAGCAGTACTTC
j_gene: TRBJ1-2; d_gene: -; v_gene: TRBV5-1; abundance: -; CDR3aa: CASSLDWGGYTF; CDR3nt: TGCGCCAGCAGCCTGGATTGGGGGGGCTACACCTTC
j_gene: TRBJ1-3; d_gene: TRBD1; v_gene: TRBV5-1; abundance: -; CDR3aa: CASSLNRGQGNTIYF; CDR3nt: TGCGCCAGCAGCTTAAACAGGGGGCAAGGAAACACCATATATTTT
j_gene: TRBJ2-1; d_gene: -; v_gene: TRBV7-7; abundance: -; CDR3aa: CASSPGSPTWDEQFF; CDR3nt: TGTGCCAGCAGCCCCGGGTCCCCGACGTGGGATGAGCAGTTCTTC
j_gene: TRBJ1-1; d_gene: -; v_gene: TRBV7-9; abundance: -; CDR3aa: CASSRPKDGNTEAFF; CDR3nt: TGTGCCAGCAGCCGTCCCAAGGACGGCAACACTGAAGCTTTCTTT
j_gene: TRBJ2-7; d_gene: -; v_gene: TRBV30; abundance: -; CDR3aa: CAWSTTAISSYEQYF; CDR3nt: TGTGCCTGGAGTACGACGGCTATAAGCTCCTACGAGCAGTACTTC
j_gene: TRBJ2-2; d_gene: -; v_gene: TRBV4-2; abundance: -; CDR3aa: CASSQGVSTGELFF; CDR3nt: TGTGCCAGCAGCCAAGGTGTTTCGACCGGGGAGCTGTTTTTT
j_gene: TRBJ2-5; d_gene: TRBD2; v_gene: TRBV18; abundance: -; CDR3aa: CASSPQGGLAGETQYF; CDR3nt: TGTGCCAGCTCACCTCAGGGGGGACTAGCGGGAGAGACCCAGTACTTC
j_gene: TRBJ2-1; d_gene: -; v_gene: TRBV7-3; abundance: once; CDR3aa: CASSPPGSNEQFF; CDR3nt: TGTGCCAGCAGCCCCCCAGGGAGCAATGAGCAGTTCTTC
j_gene: TRBJ2-7; d_gene: TRBD2; v_gene: TRBV5-1; abundance: -; CDR3aa: CASSLGPVSPGLAGGGHEQYF; CDR3nt: TGCGCCAGCAGCTTGGGGCCAGTTAGCCCGGGACTAGCGGGAGGTGGACACGAGCAGTACTTC
j_gene: TRBJ2-1; d_gene: TRBD2; v_gene: TRBV28; abundance: -; CDR3aa: CASSQGTSGPPSQFF; CDR3nt: TGTGCCAGCAGTCAGGGAACTAGCGGGCCCCCTTCCCAGTTCTTC
j_gene: TRBJ1-2; d_gene: TRBD1; v_gene: TRBV6-5; abundance: -; CDR3aa: CASSYSGQGSYGYTF; CDR3nt: TGTGCCAGCAGTTACTCGGGACAGGGGAGCTATGGCTACACCTTC
j_gene: TRBJ1-1; d_gene: -; v_gene: TRBV5-1; abundance: -; CDR3aa: CASSLNPGAEAPSF; CDR3nt: TGCGCCAGCAGCTTGAATCCAGGGGCCGAGGCCCCGTCCTTT
j_gene: TRBJ1-2; d_gene: TRBD1; v_gene: TRBV30; abundance: -; CDR3aa: CAWARGQGFYGYTF; CDR3nt: TGTGCCTGGGCCAGAGGACAGGGATTCTATGGCTACACCTTC
j_gene: TRBJ2-3; d_gene: -; v_gene: TRBV28; abundance: -; CDR3aa: CASSSAGTLTDTQYF; CDR3nt: TGTGCCAGCAGTTCGGCAGGGACTCTCACAGATACGCAGTATTTT
j_gene: TRBJ2-7; d_gene: TRBD2; v_gene: TRBV5-5; abundance: once; CDR3aa: CASSLGFVAGPPYEQYF; CDR3nt: TGTGCCAGCAGCTTGGGGTTTGTAGCGGGCCCACCCTACGAGCAGTACTTC
j_gene: TRBJ2-5; d_gene: TRBD2; v_gene: TRBV4-2; abundance: -; CDR3aa: CATSREAGETQYF; CDR3nt: TGTGCCACCTCGCGGGAGGCCGGAGAGACCCAGTACTTC
j_gene: TRBJ2-7; d_gene: TRBD1; v_gene: TRBV19; abundance: -; CDR3aa: CASSIAGTDTYEQYF; CDR3nt: TGTGCCAGTAGTATTGCCGGGACAGATACCTACGAGCAGTACTTC
j_gene: TRBJ1-5; d_gene: TRBD1; v_gene: TRBV6-1; abundance: -; CDR3aa: CASRYKTGVPQPQHF; CDR3nt: TGTGCCAGCAGATACAAGACAGGGGTCCCCCAGCCCCAGCATTTT